The clone carrying this T cell receptor beta chain was recorded a few times. Antigen: not known. TCRdb re-analysed the RT-PCR reads in MiXCR, keeping a single row per CDR3 protein. The sample contains 600,000 to 850,000 distinct CDR3 sequences, about 15% of which appear only once. The data stem from a study of response to subunit inactivated influenza vaccine. The study, taken as a whole, reports: Few new T cells, the authors suggested, are recruited by each seasonal influenza vaccination.

There are 16 residues in the CDR3. CDR1 is DFQATT and CDR2 is SNEGSKA in the germline V gene (reference sequence). The germline V and J ends were trimmed by 5 bases and 3 bases, with 23 bases remaining between them. This TCR was sampled from a man in his forties or fifties who received an inactivated influenza vaccine. Sequences were derived from PBMCs from blood, sampled 14 days before vaccination. The chain joins TRBV20-1 to TRBJ2-7; a possible D gene is TRBD1 (5 bases). CDR3 DNA sequence: TGCAGTGCTTGGGGCCGGGTGGGGCCGTTAAACTACGAGCAGTACTTC. Its protein product is CSAWGRVGPLNYEQYF.